This TCR beta chain was sequenced for a study of OX40 agonist ivuxolimab in advanced cancers. Assay used: immunoSEQ multiplex PCR; TCRdb lists only in-frame clones, some missing. The table has about 78,000 clones, under 85% seen once. CDR3 size: 11 residues. V lost 7 bases and J lost 2, with 7 bases in between. Germline V lookup: CDR1 SQVTM, CDR2 ANQGSEA. V and J are TRBV29-1 and TRBJ2-3, with D possibly being TRBD1 (6 bases). Sequencing was performed on CD4+ or CD8+ T cells sorted from blood, taken in a trial of the OX40 agonist ivuxolimab. The clonotype was recovered from an adult with an advanced solid tumor such as melanoma, head and neck, liver or kidney cancer. The CDR3 region has the DNA TGCAGCGGGGGGCACACAGATACGCAGTATTTT. Its protein product is CSGGHTDTQYF.